This T cell receptor beta chain originates from a study of T cell responses to AZD1222 COVID-19 vaccine. Here immunoSEQ multiplex PCR was the method, and the copy in TCRdb shows in-frame clones only, minus some. Of tens of thousands of clones in the sample, roughly 88% were seen once. Germline V gives CDR1 MGHRA, CDR2 YSYEKL. The CDR3 runs to 11 residues. V was pared by 9 bases and J by 8 bases, with 13 bases between. A remark on this clone: Its antigen is not identified.

General study findings and limits: Donors were largely white British and mainly female; clonal diversity was possibly underestimated. Baseline antibody screening turned up just 6 or 7 seropositive AZD1222 recipients. Researchers report vaccine-associated CD4 TCRs spanning spike, with dominance at 160-218 and 743-854. Spike-specific TCR breadth rose after two AZD1222 doses, and depth rose as well.

The chain couples TRBV4-1 to TRBJ1-2, with D perhaps TRBD1 (6 bases). This TCR derives from an adult who received the MenACWY meningococcal vaccine as a control. The input for sequencing was peripheral blood, taken 28 days after the second dose of the MenACWY control vaccine. The CDR3 sequence: CASSNRVGYTF. The DNA of the CDR3 is TGCGCCAGTAGTAACAGGGTCGGCTACACCTTC.